What follows is one TCR beta chain and its context. Which antigen it targets is not known. No clone much larger than this one lies a single base away; base qualities are absent. This record belongs to a study of cytomegalovirus exposure and HLA in healthy donors (dated by TCRdb to between 2016 and 2019). Notes on the research overall: The 650 to 750 repertoires of the first cohort and the 95 to 150 validation repertoires were produced on the same platform, according to a later analysis. The study aimed to test whether cataloging public T cell receptors could reveal signatures of past pathogen exposure. Besides the first cohort of around 700 subjects, a separate validation cohort made up of some 110 different subjects was used. To predict cytomegalovirus infection status, the study brought together high-throughput TCR immunosequencing, statistical association of individual TCRs with disease status, and machine learning.

Beyond this particular receptor, the publication reports: The validation cohort had no HLA typing available for a later analysis, so co-occurrence within that cohort was assessed over all 110 or so repertoires. Across donors, most TCR sequences were observed very rarely, whereas some public TCRs were present in many individuals. In vitro tests confirmed that a few of the cytomegalovirus-associated TCR beta chains recognize cytomegalovirus antigens. In the study, approximately 160 TCR beta chains were listed as associated with cytomegalovirus. It was suggested by the authors that the approach could potentially be generalized to other disease states and immunological phenotypes. In both the original and validation cohorts, the classifier was reported to diagnose cytomegalovirus status with high specificity and sensitivity. Subsequent analysis determined that TCRs grouped into clusters in the first cohort also showed a tendency toward co-occurrence across the roughly 110 validation repertoires, and about 93% of cluster scores exceeded 0.

The method behind the library was the immunoSEQ multiplex PCR assay. The paper's data handling went like this. A statistical classification framework was built to diagnose cytomegalovirus status from the catalog of TCR beta chain sequences. As stored in TCRdb, this immuneACCESS dataset retains in-frame rearrangements with V and J assigned. A fraction of the clones does not appear; measured against another copy, unresolved V genes explain less than half of the discrepancy, and the remainder lacks a known reason. That table supplies the V and J calls and clone size; D and trimming were determined from the DNA. The sample table lists hundreds of thousands of clones, roughly 83% of them with a count of one. Together, the top ten hold more than 13% of the sample. The donors were included in the validation cohort of over a hundred subjects, a group kept apart from the roughly 690-subject first cohort.

The clonotype comes from a woman aged 25 to 45 in good health and CMV-seropositive. Material: PBMCs.

The CDR3 is CASSLQRTAHYGYTF. The nucleotide sequence reads as follows: TGTGCCAGCAGTTTACAAAGGACAGCGCACTATGGCTACACCTTC. In this chain, TRBV28 is recombined with TRBJ1-2; perhaps TRBD1 is the D gene, with 6 bases matching. CDR1 and CDR2, per the germline V gene, are MDHEN and SYDVKM. Counted from cysteine to phenylalanine, this CDR3 has 15 amino acids. The DNA shown is the 45-base CDR3, in frame from base 1. V sheds 2 bases and J sheds 3 bases, leaving 13 bases between their ends.